Following are 23 T cell receptor beta chains from one sample sequenced in a study of T cells in Graves' hyperthyroidism and ophthalmopathy (dated by TCRdb to between 2017 and 2020). The protocol used for the library was multiplex PCR. The sample was run on an Illumina HiSeq 2000. Amplification of TCR beta CDR3 regions was carried out from RNA transcripts. For the first round of RT-PCR on the TCR CDR3, the HTBI primer set was used together with the Qiagen OneStep RT-PCR kit. TCRdb applied fastp at Q25 and MiXCR to the public reads, then kept only in-frame beta chains. Under each unique CDR3 protein, matching rows form one entry showing the most common genes and DNA. This sample has 650,000 to 700,000 distinct CDR3 sequences in its table, and 15% to 20% of those were observed once. Of the sample, roughly 16% falls within the top ten clones. The specimen was blood. These receptors were taken from a man aged 45-60 years with Graves' hyperthyroidism.

This clonotype occurred many times. This chain uses TRBV28 with TRBJ1-4, with D uncertain. There are 13 residues in the CDR3. The V gene's germline CDR1 is MDHEN and CDR2 SYDVKM. The ends were cut back, 6 bases at V and 5 bases at J, with 10 bases in the middle. The CDR3 DNA follows: TGTGCCAGCAGCCGTGGGCCGAATGAAAAACTGTTTTTT. Translating it yields CASSRGPNEKLFF.

This clonotype was counted between two and nine times. J is TRBJ2-2 and V is TRBV19; D gene ambiguous. Trimming shortened V by 0 bases and J by 5 bases, and 7 bases separated the two germline ends. The CDR3 loop spans 14 amino acids. The germline gives CDR1 LNHDA, CDR2 SQIVND (reference sequence). The CDR3 DNA follows: TGTGCCAGTAGTATAGAGGGAAGGACCGGGGAGCTGTTTTTT. Amino acids: CASSIEGRTGELFF.

At least ten counts were recorded for this clonotype. The chain's CDR3 is CASRPNRLAGTGELFF. CDR3 nucleotides: TGTGCCAGCAGGCCCAATAGACTAGCGGGCACCGGGGAGCTGTTTTTT. This rearrangement joins TRBV6-1 to TRBJ2-2, with TRBD2 identical over 10 bases. Germline loops: CDR1 MNHNS, CDR2 SASEGT. The length of the CDR3 is 16 residues. V shed 6 bases, J shed 4 bases, and the junction held 8 bases outside the gene matches.

This clonotype was found many times. The J gene is TRBJ1-5, the V gene TRBV28, with D possibly being TRBD1 (6 bases). The germline V gene encodes CDR1 MDHEN and CDR2 SYDVKM. CDR3 length equals 11 residues. The ends were cut back, 6 bases at V and 10 bases at J, with 10 bases in the middle. DNA for the CDR3: TGTGCCAGCAGGATGACAGGTCCCCAGCATTTT. Translation: CASRMTGPQHF.

The sample holds many counts of this clonotype. In nucleotides, the CDR3 is TGTGCCAGCAGCCCGACTAGGAATCGCTACAATGAGCAGTTCTTC. This encodes CASSPTRNRYNEQFF. The chain couples TRBV7-9 to TRBJ2-1, with D tentatively TRBD2 (6 bases). Germline CDR1 reads SEHNR; CDR2 reads FQNEAQ (reference sequence). The CDR3 has 15 residues. V was clipped by 5 bases and J by 3 bases, with 14 bases between them.

This clonotype was observed a handful of times. The CDR3 spells CSARPSGATDTQYF. CDR3 coding DNA: TGCAGTGCTAGACCCAGCGGGGCCACAGATACGCAGTATTTT. The chain couples TRBV20-1 to TRBJ2-3; 7 positions agree with TRBD2. Germline-derived CDR1 and CDR2 are DFQATT and SNEGSKA (reference sequence). This CDR3 is built from 14 residues. Germline trimming cut 2 bases from V and 2 bases from J; bases unmatched to any gene: 4.

This clonotype was seen many times. The V call is TRBV27, the J call TRBJ1-2, with 7 bases fitting TRBD1. The CDR3 sequence is 13 residues long. CDR1 is MNHEY, CDR2 SMNVEV, per germline (reference sequence). V lost 5 bases to trimming and J lost 8 bases; unmatched junction nucleotides: 8. CDR3 residues: CASSRDRARGYTF. In nucleotides, the CDR3 is TGTGCCAGCAGTCGAGACAGGGCGAGAGGCTACACCTTC.

Only a few counts were recorded for this clonotype. This chain links TRBV29-1 with TRBJ1-2; 8 positions match TRBD1. The CDR3 contains 13 residues. Germline CDR1 and CDR2: SQVTM and ANQGSEA. After removal of 6 bases from V and 6 bases from J, the junction contained 9 bases not matched to a gene. The CDR3 sequence is CSVPDRERDGYTF. For the CDR3, the DNA is TGCAGCGTCCCGGACAGGGAGAGGGATGGCTACACCTTC.

This clonotype was observed many times. The V gene is TRBV12-3 or TRBV12-4, the J gene TRBJ2-5, with 7 nucleotides matching TRBD1. This CDR3 is built from 15 residues. The J segment lost 0 bases and the V segment lost 5 bases, leaving 6 bases of the junction unmatched. The CDR3 sequence: CASSTRQGHQETQYF. The CDR3 coding sequence is TGTGCCAGCAGTACACGACAGGGCCACCAAGAGACCCAGTACTTC.

The rearrangement links TRBV5-1 to TRBJ1-1; D is undetermined. Trimming took 1 base from V and 0 from J, leaving 10 bases between them. CDR1 and CDR2 from the germline V gene are SGHRS and YFSETQ. CDR3 size: 15 residues. The CDR3: CASSLSPGLNTEAFF. The CDR3 DNA sequence: TGCGCCAGCAGCTTGAGTCCGGGTTTGAACACTGAAGCTTTCTTT. The complete variable domain, with remaining parts taken from reference TRBV5-1 and TRBJ1-1, reads KAGVTQTPRYLIKTRGQQVTLSCSPISGHRSVSWYQQTPGQGLQFLFEYFSETQRNKGNFPGRFSGRQFSNSRSEMNVSTLELGDSALYLCASSLSPGLNTEAFFGQGTRLTVV.

As concerns this clonotype: This sequence may be a read error, since a much larger clone differs from it by one base. The gene calls are TRBV6-2 or TRBV6-3 and TRBJ2-1, with TRBD2 matching over 9 bases. Germline trimming cut 5 bases from V and 9 bases from J; bases unmatched to any gene: 8. Looked up from germline, CDR1 is MNHEY and CDR2 is SVGEGT. CDR3 length: 14 residues. The CDR3 is CASSDGGRAGEQFF. As DNA, the CDR3 is TGTGCCAGCAGTGACGGCGGGAGGGCCGGTGAGCAGTTCTTC.

V and J are TRBV20-1 and TRBJ2-1, with 9 bases aligning to TRBD1. The V segment lost 4 bases and the J segment 1 base; nucleotides outside the gene matches: 2. CDR3 size: 14 residues. The germline V gene encodes CDR1 DFQATT and CDR2 SNEGSKA (reference sequence). The CDR3 region is CSAIGTGSYNEQFF. The CDR3, as DNA: TGCAGTGCTATCGGGACAGGGTCCTACAATGAGCAGTTCTTC.

This clonotype has at least ten counts. The J gene is TRBJ2-1, the V gene TRBV15; D possibly corresponds to TRBD2 (5 bases). CDR3 size: 16 residues. V dropped 1 base and J dropped 5 bases, with 15 bases sitting between them. Looked up from germline, CDR1 is LNHNV and CDR2 is YYDKDF (reference sequence). The CDR3 loop is CATSRVYGISHNEQFF. CDR3 coding DNA: TGTGCCACCAGCAGAGTCTACGGGATCTCGCACAATGAGCAGTTCTTC.

This chain's CDR3 is CSAEDPGVESFF. CDR3 nucleotide sequence: TGCAGTGCCGAAGATCCGGGGGTGGAATCTTTCTTT. The chain employs TRBV20-1 and TRBJ1-1; weak D call: TRBD1 (5 bases). Trimming removed 6 bases at V and 12 bases at J, with 20 bases between. The CDR3 runs 12 residues. The germline CDR1 and CDR2 sequences are DFQATT and SNEGSKA (reference sequence).

This clonotype was observed at least ten times. This chain joins TRBV7-9 and TRBJ2-7, with TRBD1 matching 8 bases. Germline lookup yields CDR1 SEHNR and CDR2 FQNEAQ (reference sequence). Trimming removed 5 bases from V and 4 bases from J; junction bases left unmatched: 7. This CDR3 has 14 amino acids. Here the CDR3 reads CASSRRTGKYEQYF. The CDR3 bases are TGTGCCAGCAGCCGAAGGACAGGGAAATACGAGCAGTACTTC.

The sample holds many counts of this clonotype. The chain employs TRBV27 and TRBJ2-3, with 8 bases that match TRBD2. V lost 5 bases to trimming and J lost 0 bases; unmatched junction nucleotides: 7. This CDR3 comprises 16 residues. Germline V gene sequence: CDR1 MNHEY, CDR2 SMNVEV (reference sequence). CDR3 protein: CASSTGLAASTDTQYF. CDR3 in DNA: TGTGCCAGCAGTACTGGACTAGCAGCTAGCACAGATACGCAGTATTTT.

This clonotype was detected only a few times. The chain combines TRBV29-1 with TRBJ1-1; 8 bases are a match to TRBD1. The CDR3 loop spans 14 amino acids. With V trimmed by 4 bases and J by 4 bases, 8 bases remained unmatched. Germline values: CDR1 SQVTM, CDR2 ANQGSEA. The CDR3 reads CSVVLQGAGTEAFF. CDR3 DNA: TGCAGCGTTGTGCTCCAGGGGGCAGGCACTGAAGCTTTCTTT.

This clonotype was found many times. V gene TRBV6-5 combines with J gene TRBJ1-2; TRBD1 matches at 8 bases. This CDR3 spans 14 amino acids. V lost 4 bases to trimming and J lost 4 bases; unmatched junction nucleotides: 5. CDR1 MNHEY and CDR2 SVGAGI come from the germline V gene. The CDR3 region has the DNA TGTGCCAGCAGTTCCCCGACAGGGGCCTATGGCTACACCTTC. Residues: CASSSPTGAYGYTF.

The sample holds a few counts of this clonotype. The CDR3 reads CASSDPGSRTNYGYTF. In nucleotides, the CDR3 is TGTGCCAGCAGCGACCCGGGCTCCAGGACCAACTATGGCTACACCTTC. The V call is TRBV6-1, the J call TRBJ1-2; the D is unclear. The germline V and J ends were trimmed by 6 bases and 2 bases, with 19 bases remaining between them. The CDR3 consists of 16 residues. The germline gives CDR1 MNHNS, CDR2 SASEGT.

This chain joins TRBV5-1 and TRBJ2-3, with 12 bases that match TRBD2. The germline gives CDR1 SGHRS, CDR2 YFSETQ. CDR3 length: 18 residues. The J segment lost 0 bases and the V segment lost 4 bases, leaving 9 bases of the junction unmatched. The CDR3 sequence is CASSLTSGGSPSTDTQYF. CDR3 nucleotides: TGCGCCAGCAGCCTGACTAGCGGGGGATCCCCTAGCACAGATACGCAGTATTTT.

This clonotype was recorded at least ten times. The V gene is TRBV12-3 or TRBV12-4, the J gene TRBJ1-3; D uncertain. Trimming removed 4 bases from V and 0 bases from J, with 10 bases in between. CDR3 length: 15 residues. In DNA form, the CDR3 reads TGTGCCAGCAGTTCCGGACCGATCTCTGGAAACACCATATATTTT. As protein: CASSSGPISGNTIYF.

In this sample, this clonotype turned up many times. This chain connects TRBV7-9 to TRBJ2-7, with TRBD1 identical over 7 bases. The CDR3 loop spans 15 amino acids. From germline, CDR1 is SEHNR and CDR2 FQNEAQ (reference sequence). V shed 4 bases and J 1 base; nucleotides not matched to a gene: 7. CDR3 loop: CASSSTGAESYEQYF. CDR3 DNA sequence: TGTGCCAGCAGCTCCACAGGGGCCGAATCCTACGAGCAGTACTTC. Filled out from reference TRBV7-9 and TRBJ2-7, the complete variable domain reads DTGVSQNPRHKITKRGQNVTFRCDPISEHNRLYWYRQTLGQGPEFLTYFQNEAQLEKSRLLSDRFSAERPKGSFSTLEIQRTEQGDSAMYLCASSSTGAESYEQYFGPGTRLTVT.

This clonotype was observed a few times. This rearrangement joins TRBV28 to TRBJ1-5; 7 positions match TRBD1. The ends lost 7 bases at V and 5 bases at J; junction bases unmatched: 11. The CDR3 sequence is 15 residues long. Germline-derived CDR1 and CDR2 are MDHEN and SYDVKM. Written as DNA, the CDR3 is TGTGCCAGCACTCTGGAAGGACAGGCTGATCAGCCCCAGCATTTT. This sequence encodes CASTLEGQADQPQHF.